This TCR beta chain emerged from a study of blood T cell repertoires in COVID-19. Overall study context: Samples came from the United States, Italy and Spain, spanning acute and convalescent COVID-19. T cells, B-cell-depleted T cells, or PBMCs provided the cDNA or gDNA that served as material.

This CDR3 is built from 13 residues. V gave up 5 bases and J gave up 11 bases, with 18 bases separating them. Germline V lookup: CDR1 SGHTA, CDR2 FQGTGA. In the authors' workflow: The assay estimated nucleated cells by amplifying reference gene primers. Profiling relied on immunoSEQ multiplex PCR, and the TCRdb table lists in-frame clones only, not all of them. The V and J calls and clone size come from that table; D and trimming were worked out from the DNA. In the table there are around 170,000 clones, less than 90% of which are singletons. This receptor was taken from a woman aged 40 to 55 with acute or convalescent COVID-19. The sample taken for sequencing was peripheral blood. The chain is built from TRBV7-3 and TRBJ1-1, with a weak D call TRBD1 (6 bases). The CDR3, as DNA: TGTGCCAGCAGCCCCACAACAGGGTCAGGGGCTTTCTTT. Protein product: CASSPTTGSGAFF.